The 3 T cell receptor beta chains in this list originate from one sample, sequenced in a study of T cells in localized non-small cell lung cancer. The method was immunoSEQ multiplex PCR; TCRdb's version includes in-frame clones alone and lacks a portion of them. The table records over 30,000 clones, roughly 78% of them present only once. Sequences were derived from peripheral blood, sampled before any cancer treatment. The receptors stem from a male donor older than 55 with stage II squamous cell lung carcinoma.

The rearrangement uses TRBV7-9 and TRBJ1-3; 7 bases are a match to TRBD1. The ends lost 3 bases at V and 0 bases at J; junction bases unmatched: 8. Germline assignment: CDR1 SEHNR and CDR2 FQNEAQ (reference sequence). The CDR3 is made up of 17 amino acids. CDR3 loop: CASSFGAGGNSGNTIYF. The DNA for the CDR3 is TGTGCCAGCAGCTTCGGCGCAGGGGGAAACTCTGGAAACACCATATATTTT.

This chain joins TRBV21-1 and TRBJ1-1; the D call of TRBD1 is as the table states it, not checked on the DNA. TRBV21-1 is tagged as a pseudogene. The CDR3 covers 15 residues. CDR3 protein: CLTDRGREVNTEAFF. The CDR3, as DNA: TGTCTGACGGACAGGGGGCGCGAGGTAAACACTGAAGCTTTCTTT.

The rearrangement links TRBV7-2 to TRBJ2-3, with a weak D call TRBD2 (5 bases). Germline V gives CDR1 SGHTA, CDR2 FQGNSA. V shed 1 base and J shed 1 base, with 12 bases lying between them. The length of the CDR3 is 16 residues. The CDR3 loop is CASSLVRGPGTDTQYF. The CDR3 DNA reads TGTGCCAGCAGCTTAGTGCGCGGGCCTGGCACAGATACGCAGTATTTT.